Each of the 20 T cell receptor beta chains below was sequenced from the same sample in a study of blood T cell repertoires in COVID-19. Here immunoSEQ multiplex PCR was the method, and the copy in TCRdb shows in-frame clones only, minus some. Among 200,000 or so clones, roughly 80% were seen once, and the ten largest hold around 21%. Sequencing used peripheral blood. The receptor set was obtained from a human donor in a cohort sampled during active COVID-19.

The gene calls are TRBV11-2 and TRBJ2-3, with 7 bases identical to TRBD2. The trim removed 4 bases at V and 1 base at J, leaving 5 bases unmatched. CDR1 is SGHAT and CDR2 is FQNNGV in the germline V gene. CDR3 size: 15 residues. CDR3 residues: CASSYLTSGTDTQYF. The CDR3 nucleotides are TGTGCCAGCAGCTACCTAACTAGCGGCACAGATACGCAGTATTTT.

This clone was recorded only once. This sequence joins TRBV18 and TRBJ2-7, with 7 bases that match TRBD2. The CDR3 extends over 14 amino acids. The V gene's germline CDR1 is KGHSH and CDR2 LQKENI. Trimming at V came to 6 bases and at J to 3 bases, leaving 8 bases not matched to a gene. The CDR3 reads CASSNSRDYYEQYF. The CDR3 bases are TGTGCCAGCTCTAATTCCCGGGACTACTACGAGCAGTACTTC.

The CDR3 nucleotides are TGTGCCAGCAGCCAAGGGCCTTATAGCAATCAGCCCCAGCATTTT. Amino acids: CASSQGPYSNQPQHF. The chain employs TRBV3-1 (or the pseudogene TRBV3-2) and TRBJ1-5; D is unresolved. Trimming took 1 base from V and 0 from J, leaving 7 bases between them. This CDR3 has 15 amino acids. Germline V CDR1 and CDR2: LGHDT, YNNKEL (reference sequence).

The rearrangement uses TRBV5-1 and TRBJ1-3, with D possibly TRBD1 on 5 matching bases. V shed 4 bases and J shed 2 bases, with 13 bases lying between them. Germline V gene data show CDR1 as SGHRS and CDR2 as YFSETQ. The CDR3 sequence is 15 residues long. In nucleotides, the CDR3 is TGCGCCAGCAGCCTGGGGGAGCTCGCTGGAAACACCATATATTTT. Protein sequence: CASSLGELAGNTIYF.

CDR3 coding DNA: TGTGCCAGCAAACGGGGGGACACTCTAACTGAGCAGTTCTTC. Translated, it gives CASKRGDTLTEQFF. The chain links TRBV5-6 to TRBJ2-1, with D maybe TRBD2 (7 bases). There are 14 residues in the CDR3. The germline CDR1 and CDR2 sequences are SGHDT and YYEEEE. Trimming left V 6 bases short and J 9 bases short, with 19 bases between.

This clone was seen just once. CDR3 DNA sequence: TGCGCCAGCGAGGTCGGGACAGGGTTGGGAAAACTGTTTTTT. Translating gives CASEVGTGLGKLFF. The V call is TRBV5-1, the J call TRBJ1-4; 9 bases fit TRBD1. This CDR3 is 14 amino acids long. Germline-derived CDR1 and CDR2 are SGHRS and YFSETQ. Germline trimming cut 7 bases from V and 10 bases from J; bases unmatched to any gene: 11.

On this clone: Other DNA sequences in this sample translate to the same CDR3. The V gene is TRBV12-3 or TRBV12-4, the J gene TRBJ2-2; 7 bases are a match to TRBD1. V shed 5 bases, J shed 5 bases, and the junction held 2 bases outside the gene matches. The CDR3 consists of 13 residues. CDR3 residues: CASSLQGTGELFF. In DNA, the CDR3 is TGTGCCAGCAGTCTACAGGGGACCGGGGAGCTGTTTTTT.

This clone was counted only a few times. This chain connects TRBV7-3 to TRBJ1-1, with a possible D match to TRBD1 (6 bases). V gave up 3 bases and J gave up 5 bases, with 10 bases separating them. The germline CDR1 and CDR2 sequences are SGHTA and FQGTGA. The CDR3 is 13 residues long. The CDR3 loop reads CASSLTGQTEAFF. DNA for the CDR3: TGTGCCAGCAGCTTGACAGGCCAAACTGAAGCTTTCTTT. Complete variable domain (other parts from reference TRBV7-3 and TRBJ1-1): GAGVSQTPSNKVTEKGKYVELRCDPISGHTALYWYRQSLGQGPEFLIYFQGTGAADDSGLPNDRFFAVRPEGSVSTLKIQRTERGDSAVYLCASSLTGQTEAFFGQGTRLTVV.

This clone appeared many times. V gene TRBV6-4 combines with J gene TRBJ1-5; unclear D gene. The V gene lost 1 base and the J gene lost 0 bases, with 16 bases spanning the gap. The germline V gene has CDR1 MRHNA and CDR2 SNTAGT. This CDR3 comprises 18 residues. As DNA, the CDR3 is TGTGCCAGCAGTGACTGGGCCCTACCATTATATAGCAATCAGCCCCAGCATTTT. Protein sequence: CASSDWALPLYSNQPQHF.

V and J are TRBV6-6 and TRBJ2-2; possibly TRBD2 for D (6 bases). The CDR3 has 16 amino acids. Per the germline V gene, CDR1 is MNHNY and CDR2 is SVGAGI (reference sequence). V lost 6 bases, J lost 4 bases, and 18 bases lay in between. CDR3 protein: CASSSGLSEATGELFF. Here the CDR3 DNA reads TGTGCCAGCAGCTCGGGACTTTCAGAGGCCACCGGGGAGCTGTTTTTT.

The chain couples TRBV5-1 to TRBJ1-6; weak D call: TRBD1 (6 bases). The CDR3 length is 18 residues. Germline assignment: CDR1 SGHRS and CDR2 YFSETQ. V was shortened by 5 bases and J by 2 bases, with 20 bases between the two germline ends. Written as DNA, the CDR3 is TGCGCCAGCAGACTATCCACCGGGACACAAACCTATAATTCACCCCTCCACTTT. Protein sequence: CASRLSTGTQTYNSPLHF.

The chain joins TRBV7-2 to TRBJ2-7; TRBD1 matches 7 bases. The CDR3 length is 15 residues. Germline CDR1 and CDR2: SGHTA and FQGNSA. Trimming at V came to 0 bases and at J to 3 bases, leaving 5 bases not matched to a gene. CDR3 bases: TGTGCCAGCAGCTTAGCAGGGACAGACTACTACGAGCAGTACTTC. As protein: CASSLAGTDYYEQYF.

This clone was observed at least ten times. This sequence joins TRBV6-5 and TRBJ2-3; 10 bases line up with TRBD2. The germline gives CDR1 MNHEY, CDR2 SVGAGI. The CDR3 consists of 15 residues. After removal of 6 bases from V and 1 base from J, the junction contained 4 bases not matched to a gene. The CDR3 reads CASRSGLAGTDTQYF. DNA for the CDR3: TGTGCCAGCAGAAGCGGACTAGCGGGCACAGATACGCAGTATTTT.

V and J are TRBV5-1 and TRBJ2-7; 12 bases fit TRBD1. The V gene's germline CDR1 is SGHRS and CDR2 YFSETQ. This CDR3 has 20 residues. Trimming removed 4 bases from V and 7 bases from J; junction bases left unmatched: 24. CDR3 coding DNA: TGCGCCAGCAGCCCCGTGGGGGACTGGGGTCCGGGACAGGGGGCGTGGGAGCAGTACTTC. The encoded protein is CASSPVGDWGPGQGAWEQYF.

Here the CDR3 DNA reads TGTGCCAGCAGCTTGCTGCGGAACACCCAGGAGACCCAGTACTTC. It yields the protein CASSLLRNTQETQYF. The V and J genes are TRBV7-9 and TRBJ2-5; no reliable D call. Trimming stripped 3 bases from V and 5 bases from J, with 16 bases between. The CDR3 covers 15 residues. Per germline, CDR1 SEHNR and CDR2 FQNEAQ (reference sequence).

This clone was counted a few times. The rearrangement links TRBV7-9 to TRBJ2-1; a weak D match, TRBD1 (6 bases). V was clipped by 1 base and J by 6 bases, with 13 bases between them. Germline CDR1 is SEHNR and CDR2 is FQNEAQ (reference sequence). The CDR3 contains 15 residues. The CDR3, as DNA: TGTGCCAGCAGCTTAGGTGAGACAGGACGCAATGAGCAGTTCTTC. Translating it yields CASSLGETGRNEQFF.

The chain has TRBV5-1 and TRBJ2-1; 7 bases align to TRBD2. Germline V gene lookup returns CDR1 SGHRS and CDR2 YFSETQ. The length of the CDR3 is 14 residues. V was pared by 1 base and J by 10 bases, with 8 bases of the junction left unmatched. In DNA form, the CDR3 reads TGCGCCAGCAGCTTGACGGGAGGCGGCTCGGAGCAGTTCTTC. Its protein product is CASSLTGGGSEQFF.

The rearrangement joins TRBV6-2 or TRBV6-3 to TRBJ1-2; D unclear. The CDR3 extends over 13 amino acids. The germline CDR1 and CDR2 sequences are MNHEY and SVGEGT. V was pared by 2 bases and J by 8 bases, with 12 bases between. Written as DNA, the CDR3 is TGTGCCAGCAGTTACCGGGGAACCGGCGGCTACACCTTC. Translation: CASSYRGTGGYTF.

The chain joins TRBV12-3 or TRBV12-4 to TRBJ2-7, with D perhaps matching TRBD1 (5 bases). V lost 3 bases, J lost 3 bases, and 9 bases lay in between. The CDR3 has 13 amino acids. The CDR3 spells CASSLGLNYEQYF. CDR3 bases: TGTGCCAGCAGTTTGGGGCTTAACTACGAGCAGTACTTC.

The rearrangement links TRBV4-2 to TRBJ2-3; tentatively, D is TRBD2 (6 bases). Between the trimmed V and J ends, which lost 0 bases and 2 bases, there was a span of 12 bases. The CDR3 length is 16 residues. Per the germline V gene, CDR1 is LGHNA and CDR2 is YNFKEQ. In DNA, the CDR3 is TGTGCCAGCAGCCAAGAGGCGGGACCACCCACAGATACGCAGTATTTT. This gives the protein CASSQEAGPPTDTQYF.